The next 12 T cell receptor beta chains were all read from a single sample in a study of T-cell reconstitution after alpha-beta-depleted transplantation in children. Researchers prepared the TCRbeta library using unique molecular identifiers, the study reports. TCRdb reanalysed the PCR reads using MiXCR and keeps one entry per CDR3 protein. The table includes some 16,000 distinct CDR3 sequences, about 5% detected once. The starting material was PBMCs, obtained before TCRalphabeta/CD19-depleted stem cell transplant. The receptors originated from a boy aged 5-17 years with acute lymphoblastic leukemia, due to receive a stem cell transplant.

The table lists this clonotype with many counts. The J gene is TRBJ1-2, the V gene TRBV7-8; 12 bases match TRBD1. Trimming cost V 5 bases and J 4 bases; bases outside gene matches: 11. This CDR3 region has 17 residues. In germline, CDR1 is SGHVS, CDR2 FQNEAQ. The CDR3 region is CASSPSRDRGRIYGYTF. The CDR3 region has the DNA TGTGCCAGCAGCCCTAGCCGGGACAGGGGGCGAATCTATGGCTACACCTTC.

This chain joins TRBV6-2 or TRBV6-3 and TRBJ2-1; TRBD2 aligns across 9 bases. The CDR3 sequence is 15 residues long. The germline gives CDR1 MNHEY, CDR2 SVGEGT. J gave up 3 bases and V 6 bases, and 6 bases lay outside the gene matches. In nucleotides, the CDR3 is TGTGCCAGCAGCCTTAGCGGGAGAGACTACAATGAGCAGTTCTTC. It yields the protein CASSLSGRDYNEQFF.

This clonotype was seen repeatedly, ten times or more. The chain recombines TRBV7-2 with TRBJ2-7; D unclear. Germline assignment: CDR1 SGHTA and CDR2 FQGNSA. This CDR3 contains 13 residues. Trimming left V 1 base short and J 6 bases short, with 10 bases between. The CDR3 here is CASSLGLQIEQYF. For the CDR3, the DNA is TGTGCCAGCAGCTTAGGGTTGCAGATCGAGCAGTACTTC.

This clonotype has a count of ten or more. The chain has TRBV28 and TRBJ1-5; D possibly corresponds to TRBD1 (6 bases). The CDR3 contains 15 residues. V was cut by 5 bases and J by 3 bases, with 14 bases left in between. Germline CDR1 and CDR2: MDHEN and SYDVKM. CDR3 coding DNA: TGTGCCAGCAGTCCCCCTCGACAGGTCAATCAGCCCCAGCATTTT. Amino acids: CASSPPRQVNQPQHF.

This clonotype was found many times. This chain connects TRBV11-2 to TRBJ2-7, with 8 bases fitting TRBD1. The CDR3 is made up of 14 amino acids. Germline CDR1 is SGHAT and CDR2 is FQNNGV. The V segment lost 4 bases and the J segment 5 bases; nucleotides outside the gene matches: 7. CDR3 sequence reads: CASSSWEQGDEQYF. The CDR3 DNA reads TGTGCCAGCAGCTCTTGGGAACAGGGGGACGAGCAGTACTTC. Combining the CDR3 with reference TRBV11-2 and TRBJ2-7 gives the whole variable domain EAGVAQSPRYKIIEKRQSVAFWCNPISGHATLYWYQQILGQGPKLLIQFQNNGVVDDSQLPKDRFSAERLKGVDSTLKIQPAKLEDSAVYLCASSSWEQGDEQYFGPGTRLTVT.

In its sample, this clonotype was seen many times. The rearrangement uses TRBV28 and TRBJ1-1; D gene uncertain. There are 12 residues in the CDR3. The germline CDR1 and CDR2 sequences are MDHEN and SYDVKM. V shed 6 bases and J shed 5 bases, with 10 bases lying between them. The CDR3 is CASRGGRTEAFF. In DNA, the CDR3 is TGTGCCAGCAGGGGAGGTCGTACTGAAGCTTTCTTT.

Ten or more counts support this clonotype. CDR3 sequence (DNA): TGTGCCAGTAGTAACCGACAGGGGGGGGCTAGCAATCAGCCCCAGCATTTT. Amino acids: CASSNRQGGASNQPQHF. The chain employs TRBV19 and TRBJ1-5; TRBD1 matches at 9 bases. V lost 4 bases, J lost 0 bases, and 7 bases stayed unmatched. Germline V gene sequence: CDR1 LNHDA, CDR2 SQIVND (reference sequence). This CDR3 is built from 17 residues.

This clonotype was seen repeatedly, ten times or more. This chain connects TRBV7-2 to TRBJ1-5, with D perhaps matching TRBD1 (6 bases). Per germline, CDR1 SGHTA and CDR2 FQGNSA. CDR3 length equals 16 residues. V dropped 4 bases and J dropped 5 bases, with 18 bases sitting between them. The CDR3 nucleotides are TGTGCCAGCAGCTCCGAGGGGGTTATCACGGATCAGCCCCAGCATTTT. Protein: CASSSEGVITDQPQHF. Drawing the rest from reference TRBV7-2 and TRBJ1-5, the complete variable domain is GAGVSQSPSNKVTEKGKDVELRCDPISGHTALYWYRQSLGQGLEFLIYFQGNSAPDKSGLPSDRFSAERTGGSVSTLTIQRTQQEDSAVYLCASSSEGVITDQPQHFGDGTRLSIL.

In its sample, this clonotype was seen many times. The chain uses TRBV7-9 and TRBJ2-3, with 7 nucleotides matching TRBD2. CDR1 and CDR2 from the germline V gene are SEHNR and FQNEAQ (reference sequence). The CDR3 runs to 15 residues. V shed 3 bases and J 1 base; nucleotides not matched to a gene: 4. CDR3 in DNA: TGTGCCAGCAGCTTCGGTGGGGGGGGCACAGATACGCAGTATTTT. It translates to CASSFGGGGTDTQYF. The full variable domain, its missing parts supplied by reference TRBV7-9 and TRBJ2-3, is DTGVSQNPRHKITKRGQNVTFRCDPISEHNRLYWYRQTLGQGPEFLTYFQNEAQLEKSRLLSDRFSAERPKGSFSTLEIQRTEQGDSAMYLCASSFGGGGTDTQYFGPGTRLTVL.

This clonotype was detected ten times or more. This sequence joins TRBV20-1 and TRBJ2-5; 16 bases fit TRBD2. This CDR3 has 16 residues. With 1 base clipped from V and 4 bases from J, the junction kept 3 bases outside the gene matches. Per germline, CDR1 DFQATT and CDR2 SNEGSKA (reference sequence). The CDR3: CSARVGLAGGRETQYF. As DNA, the CDR3 is TGCAGTGCTAGAGTGGGACTAGCGGGGGGGCGAGAGACCCAGTACTTC.

By sample share, this clonotype is medium-sized. The chain is built from TRBV14 and TRBJ2-7; D may match TRBD1 or TRBD2 (5 bases each). This CDR3 region has 14 residues. V shed 1 base and J shed 3 bases, with 10 bases lying between them. The V gene's germline CDR1 is SGHDN and CDR2 FVKESK. The CDR3 here is CASSQGGWFYEQYF. The DNA of the CDR3 is TGTGCCAGCAGCCAAGGGGGGTGGTTCTACGAGCAGTACTTC.

This clonotype was seen repeatedly, ten times or more. The rearrangement uses TRBV9 and TRBJ2-2; 10 bases are a match to TRBD1. CDR1 is SGDLS, CDR2 YYNGEE, per germline. V was pared by 1 base and J by 5 bases, with 5 bases of the junction left unmatched. The CDR3 covers 16 residues. CDR3 amino acids: CASSVLTGGPTGELFF. CDR3 coding DNA: TGTGCCAGCAGCGTACTGACAGGGGGCCCGACCGGGGAGCTGTTTTTT.